Shown below are 29 T cell receptor beta chains from a single sample sequenced in a study of beta chain features in type 1 diabetes. Every bit of the isolated RNA underwent reverse transcription, so sequencing read expressed TCRB transcripts. The repertoire was sequenced with immunoSEQ multiplex PCR; TCRdb's copy has only in-frame clones and lacks some. The sample yields 350,000 to 400,000 clones, about 15% seen once. Sequencing was done on a sample of naive CD4+ T cells from blood. Every receptor here comes from a woman between 18 and 29 years old in good health.

This clone was found a few times. The chain carries TRBV7-2 and TRBJ1-1; no firm D call. In germline, CDR1 is SGHTA, CDR2 FQGNSA. V dropped 5 bases and J dropped 1 base, with 11 bases sitting between them. The CDR3 loop spans 14 amino acids. CDR3 in amino acids: CASSLPRRNTEAFF. CDR3 in DNA: TGTGCCAGCAGCCTCCCGCGTAGGAACACTGAAGCTTTCTTT.

The rearrangement uses TRBV6-6 and TRBJ2-7, with 11 positions matching TRBD1. This CDR3 is built from 16 residues. Germline lookup yields CDR1 MNHNY and CDR2 SVGAGI (reference sequence). The ends lost 1 base at V and 4 bases at J; junction bases unmatched: 6. CDR3 region: CASSYWDRGEWYEQYF. The CDR3 DNA reads as TGTGCCAGCAGTTACTGGGACAGGGGGGAATGGTACGAGCAGTACTTC.

This clone was detected once. The rearrangement joins TRBV6-1 to TRBJ1-2; possible D gene TRBD1, 6 bases. The CDR3 consists of 15 residues. The V gene lost 2 bases and the J gene lost 4 bases, with 14 bases spanning the gap. Per germline, CDR1 MNHNS and CDR2 SASEGT. The CDR3 sequence: CASSESSGHLYGYTF. CDR3 sequence (DNA): TGTGCCAGCAGTGAAAGTTCGGGACACCTCTATGGCTACACCTTC.

The CDR3 nucleotides are TGCGCCAGCAGCCGAACCCTAGGGGGGGTCCAAGAGACCCAGTACTTC. Translation: CASSRTLGGVQETQYF. The chain recombines TRBV4-3 with TRBJ2-5, with D perhaps matching TRBD2 (7 bases). Germline assignment: CDR1 LGHNA and CDR2 YSLEER. The CDR3 is 16 residues long. Trimming took 4 bases from V and 1 from J, leaving 16 bases between them.

This clone appeared a few times. This chain uses TRBV28 with TRBJ2-7; the D gene is possibly TRBD2 (6 bases). This CDR3 spans 16 amino acids. V was clipped by 5 bases and J by 5 bases, with 22 bases between them. Germline assignment: CDR1 MDHEN and CDR2 SYDVKM. This CDR3 is CASSPLPLGGSDEQYF. CDR3 nucleotide sequence: TGTGCCAGCAGTCCACTCCCACTGGGGGGTAGCGACGAGCAGTACTTC.

This clone was seen a few times. The J gene is TRBJ2-1, the V gene TRBV15; the match to TRBD2 covers 9 bases. J was trimmed by 4 bases and V by 0 bases; bases with no gene match: 4. The germline gives CDR1 LNHNV, CDR2 YYDKDF (reference sequence). CDR3 length equals 16 residues. The CDR3 region is CATSREWREGYNEQFF. In nucleotides, the CDR3 is TGTGCCACCAGCAGAGAATGGCGGGAGGGGTACAATGAGCAGTTCTTC.

This clone has just a few counts. The rearrangement links TRBV7-2 to TRBJ2-5, with 7 bases fitting TRBD1. The ends lost 2 bases at V and 2 bases at J; junction bases unmatched: 5. CDR1 is SGHTA, CDR2 FQGNSA, per germline. The CDR3 is 15 residues long. CDR3 bases: TGTGCCAGCAGCTTATTTGGGACAGCACAAGAGACCCAGTACTTC. Amino acid sequence: CASSLFGTAQETQYF.

This clone was counted only a few times. At one of its ends the junction is not consistent with the germline gene, which may arise from a read error. The chain has TRBV11-2 and TRBJ1-2; D is uncertain. The CDR3 consists of 8 residues. Looked up from germline, CDR1 is SGHAT and CDR2 is FQNNGV. DNA of the CDR3: TGTGCCAGCAGCTCACTAGACTTC. Amino acids: CASSSLDF.

This chain joins TRBV7-2 and TRBJ2-1, with TRBD1 as a possible D gene (6 bases). Trimming cost V 4 bases and J 2 bases, with 12 bases left between them. This CDR3 region has 15 residues. Germline V CDR1 and CDR2: SGHTA, FQGNSA. Written as DNA, the CDR3 is TGTGCCAGCAGCTCAACAGGGTACCCCTACAATGAGCAGTTCTTC. Protein sequence: CASSSTGYPYNEQFF.

This clone has only a few counts. J is TRBJ1-2 and V is TRBV4-3, with D unresolved. Germline lookup yields CDR1 LGHNA and CDR2 YSLEER. The CDR3 sequence is 15 residues long. V lost 1 base, J lost 1 base, and 10 bases lay in between. Here the CDR3 reads CASSQVIEYNYGYTF. The CDR3 region has the DNA TGCGCCAGCAGCCAAGTTATAGAATATAACTATGGCTACACCTTC.

The genes are TRBV30 and TRBJ1-5; TRBD1 matches 8 bases. CDR1 is GTSNPN and CDR2 is SVGIG in the germline V gene (reference sequence). CDR3 length: 15 residues. The junction had 9 bases not matched to a gene; V was cut back by 6 bases and J by 2 bases. This chain's CDR3 is CACGQGLAGNQPQHF. The CDR3 nucleotides read TGTGCCTGTGGACAGGGATTGGCGGGCAATCAGCCCCAGCATTTT.

V and J are TRBV6-6 and TRBJ2-7, with a weak D call TRBD1 (6 bases). V lost 7 bases and J 0 bases, leaving 13 bases between the germline ends. The CDR3 is made up of 14 amino acids. Per germline, CDR1 MNHNY and CDR2 SVGAGI (reference sequence). CDR3 sequence reads: CASTPRDISYEQYF. The CDR3 DNA is TGTGCCAGCACGCCCCGGGACATCTCCTACGAGCAGTACTTC.

This clone occurred a few times. J is TRBJ2-3 and V is TRBV7-9; no clear D gene. V shed 3 bases and J shed 4 bases, with 11 bases lying between them. CDR3 length: 14 amino acids. Germline assignment: CDR1 SEHNR and CDR2 FQNEAQ (reference sequence). The CDR3 protein is CASSFGLDPDTQYF. CDR3 nucleotide sequence: TGTGCCAGCAGCTTTGGTCTAGATCCAGATACGCAGTATTTT.

The rearrangement links TRBV28 to TRBJ2-6; D ambiguous. This CDR3 has 14 residues. Germline lookup yields CDR1 MDHEN and CDR2 SYDVKM. Trimming left V 7 bases short and J 3 bases short, with 10 bases between. In DNA form, the CDR3 reads TGTGCCAGCATCCCCTTATTTGGGGCCAACGTCCTGACTTTC. This encodes CASIPLFGANVLTF. The entire variable domain, with the rest obtained from reference TRBV28 and TRBJ2-6, is as follows: DVKVTQSSRYLVKRTGEKVFLECVQDMDHENMFWYRQDPGLGLRLIYFSYDVKMKEKGDIPEGYSVSREKKERFSLILESASTNQTSMYLCASIPLFGANVLTFGAGSRLTVL.

This chain uses TRBV5-1 with TRBJ1-2, with D hard to call. CDR3 size: 15 residues. V dropped 0 bases and J dropped 7 bases, with 16 bases sitting between them. Germline V gives CDR1 SGHRS, CDR2 YFSETQ. CDR3 protein: CASSLGAPGGGGYTF. CDR3 in DNA: TGCGCCAGCAGCTTGGGGGCCCCCGGAGGTGGTGGCTACACCTTC.

This clone was seen a few times. The chain has TRBV6-5 and TRBJ1-1; 8 nucleotides line up with TRBD1. Trimming removed 2 bases from V and 3 bases from J; junction bases left unmatched: 2. The germline V gene encodes CDR1 MNHEY and CDR2 SVGAGI. CDR3 length: 14 residues. CDR3 nucleotide sequence: TGTGCCAGCAGTTACGGACAGGGACACACTGAAGCTTTCTTT. Translated, it gives CASSYGQGHTEAFF.

This clone has just a few counts. The V gene is TRBV6-5, the J gene TRBJ1-5; no firm D call. Germline-derived CDR1 and CDR2 are MNHEY and SVGAGI. Trimming took off 6 bases at V and 6 bases at J, with 12 bases between the two ends. CDR3 length: 13 residues. The CDR3 spells CASRPVIGQPQHF. CDR3 DNA: TGTGCCAGCAGACCCGTGATCGGTCAGCCCCAGCATTTT.

The chain links TRBV30 to TRBJ2-7; 9 bases fit TRBD2. The CDR3 spans 15 residues. Trimming removed 3 bases from V and 1 base from J; junction bases left unmatched: 7. The V gene's germline CDR1 is GTSNPN and CDR2 SVGIG (reference sequence). CDR3 protein: CAWREGLAGSYEQYF. The DNA of the CDR3 is TGTGCCTGGAGGGAGGGACTAGCCGGGTCCTACGAGCAGTACTTC.

The chain joins TRBV28 to TRBJ2-5; 7 nucleotides line up with TRBD1. The CDR3 runs to 15 residues. CDR1 and CDR2 from the germline V gene are MDHEN and SYDVKM. Unmatched junction bases numbered 8, after V lost 2 bases and J lost 5 bases. The CDR3 spells CASSLNRQGIETQYF. The CDR3 DNA reads TGTGCCAGCAGTTTAAATCGACAGGGTATTGAGACCCAGTACTTC. The complete variable domain, with remaining parts taken from reference TRBV28 and TRBJ2-5, reads DVKVTQSSRYLVKRTGEKVFLECVQDMDHENMFWYRQDPGLGLRLIYFSYDVKMKEKGDIPEGYSVSREKKERFSLILESASTNQTSMYLCASSLNRQGIETQYFGPGTRLLVL.

The genes are TRBV28 and TRBJ2-7, with D possibly matching TRBD2 (6 bases). V was clipped by 8 bases and J by 3 bases, with 23 bases between them. Germline V gives CDR1 MDHEN, CDR2 SYDVKM. CDR3 length: 16 residues. This CDR3 is CASVAPGAGSGYEQYF. The CDR3, as DNA: TGTGCCAGCGTTGCTCCGGGTGCGGGTAGCGGCTACGAGCAGTACTTC.

The V gene is TRBV30, the J gene TRBJ1-2; D unresolved. Germline lookup yields CDR1 GTSNPN and CDR2 SVGIG (reference sequence). Trimming removed 2 bases from V and 4 bases from J, with 5 bases in between. The CDR3 loop spans 11 amino acids. The CDR3 spells CAWSLSYGYTF. CDR3 in DNA: TGTGCCTGGAGTCTTTCCTATGGCTACACCTTC.

This clone was picked up a small number of times. This sequence joins TRBV28 and TRBJ1-1, with 7 bases that match TRBD1. Trimming removed 3 bases from V and 0 bases from J; junction bases left unmatched: 4. This CDR3 spans 15 amino acids. Looked up from germline, CDR1 is MDHEN and CDR2 is SYDVKM. The CDR3 nucleotides are TGTGCCAGCAGTTTTTCAGGGGGGATGAACACTGAAGCTTTCTTT. It encodes CASSFSGGMNTEAFF. Variable domain in full (rest from reference TRBV28 and TRBJ1-1): DVKVTQSSRYLVKRTGEKVFLECVQDMDHENMFWYRQDPGLGLRLIYFSYDVKMKEKGDIPEGYSVSREKKERFSLILESASTNQTSMYLCASSFSGGMNTEAFFGQGTRLTVV.

This clone was found a few times. This chain links TRBV18 with TRBJ1-5, with D unresolved. The CDR3 runs 13 residues. CDR1 and CDR2 from the germline V gene are KGHSH and LQKENI. Trimming cost V 5 bases and J 5 bases, with 10 bases left between them. The CDR3 loop is CASSADIDQPQHF. The CDR3 nucleotides read TGTGCCAGCTCAGCTGACATAGATCAGCCCCAGCATTTT.

The chain couples TRBV2 to TRBJ1-5, with a possible D match to TRBD1 (5 bases). CDR1 is SNHLY, CDR2 FYNNEI, per germline. The CDR3 spans 13 residues. V was cut by 7 bases and J by 10 bases, with 17 bases left in between. CDR3 bases: TGTGCCAGCAACGGACAAGGATTGGTTCCCCAGCATTTT. Translating it yields CASNGQGLVPQHF.

The table lists this clone with a few counts. This sequence joins TRBV5-6 and TRBJ2-2; D not resolved. The V end lost 1 base, the J end lost 7 bases, and 14 bases lay between the germline ends. Germline V gene sequence: CDR1 SGHDT, CDR2 YYEEEE. The CDR3 sequence is 15 residues long. In DNA form, the CDR3 reads TGTGCCAGCAGCTTGCGGTACAAACGAGGCGGGGAGCTGTTTTTT. It specifies CASSLRYKRGGELFF.

This clone was counted a few times. The genes are TRBV5-4 and TRBJ2-7; TRBD2 matches 7 bases. The J segment lost 4 bases and the V segment lost 5 bases, leaving 15 bases of the junction unmatched. Germline V CDR1 and CDR2: SGHNT, YYREEE (reference sequence). The CDR3 is made up of 16 amino acids. The CDR3 reads CASRRGAGERAYEQYF. The CDR3 nucleotides read TGTGCCAGCAGGAGGGGCGCGGGGGAAAGAGCGTACGAGCAGTACTTC.

This chain uses TRBV13 with TRBJ2-7; D ambiguous. Trimming shortened V by 5 bases and J by 3 bases, and 5 bases separated the two germline ends. The CDR3 loop spans 11 amino acids. Germline loops: CDR1 PRHDT, CDR2 FYEKMQ (reference sequence). In DNA, the CDR3 is TGTGCCAGCAGCATTTACTACGAGCAGTACTTC. Encoded protein: CASSIYYEQYF.

The rearrangement joins TRBV19 to TRBJ2-5; D is ambiguous. Deletions cut 3 bases from V and 2 bases from J, with 16 bases between. The CDR3 length is 16 residues. Germline loops: CDR1 LNHDA, CDR2 SQIVND (reference sequence). The DNA for the CDR3 is TGTGCCAGTAGTATTCAGATGGCAGGCCTTCAAGAGACCCAGTACTTC. It codes for CASSIQMAGLQETQYF.

The chain uses TRBV7-6 and TRBJ1-5; no definite D call. Trimming cost V 5 bases and J 0 bases, with 5 bases left between them. Per germline, CDR1 SGHVS and CDR2 FNYEAQ. This CDR3 is built from 13 residues. The CDR3 protein is CASSQYSNQPQHF. For the CDR3, the DNA is TGTGCCAGCAGCCAGTATAGCAATCAGCCCCAGCATTTT. The full variable domain, with the rest looked up from reference TRBV7-6 and TRBJ1-5, is GAGVSQSPRYKVTKRGQDVALRCDPISGHVSLYWYRQALGQGPEFLTYFNYEAQQDKSGLPNDRFSAERPEGSISTLTIQRTEQRDSAMYRCASSQYSNQPQHFGDGTRLSIL.